Each of the 24 T cell receptor beta chains below was sequenced from the same sample in a study of T-cell reconstitution after alpha-beta-depleted transplantation in children. A library of TCRbeta sequences, prepared with unique molecular identifiers, was generated. In TCRdb, the PCR reads were re-called with MiXCR into one record per CDR3 protein. The sample records 600,000 to 700,000 distinct CDR3 sequences, approximately 15% being singletons. The source was PBMCs from the stem cell graft donor, collected from the stem cell graft. Receptors were obtained from a human donor who donated a stem cell graft to a child with acute myeloid leukemia.

In DNA, the CDR3 is TGTGCCAGCAGCTTAGGGGGGATAAACACCGGGGAGCTGTTTTTT. It specifies CASSLGGINTGELFF. The V call is TRBV7-6, the J call TRBJ2-2; perhaps D is TRBD1 or TRBD2 (5 bases each). This CDR3 is built from 15 residues. V was trimmed by 1 base and J by 2 bases, leaving 8 bases between them. CDR1 SGHVS and CDR2 FNYEAQ come from the germline V gene.

This clonotype appeared many times. The J gene is TRBJ1-2, the V gene TRBV12-3 or TRBV12-4; possibly TRBD1 for D (5 bases). V was trimmed by 9 bases and J by 8 bases, leaving 16 bases between them. This CDR3 region has 12 residues. The CDR3 region has the DNA TGTGCCAGTACGCAAGGGGCTGGGGGCTACACCTTC. Protein product: CASTQGAGGYTF.

The chain links TRBV12-3 or TRBV12-4 to TRBJ2-2; 8 bases fit TRBD1. Trimming cost V 5 bases and J 6 bases; bases outside gene matches: 8. This CDR3 has 15 residues. The CDR3 DNA follows: TGTGCCAGCAGTATATTGTTGACAGGGGCCGGGGAGCTGTTTTTT. Translating it yields CASSILLTGAGELFF.

This clonotype was seen a few times. The rearrangement links TRBV12-3 or TRBV12-4 to TRBJ2-3; D tentatively reads TRBD1 or TRBD2 (5 bases each). V lost 5 bases, J lost 0 bases, and 21 bases lay in between. The CDR3 covers 18 residues. The CDR3 loop reads CASSPRDVALSSTDTQYF. CDR3 in DNA: TGTGCCAGCAGTCCCCGGGACGTTGCCCTTTCTAGCACAGATACGCAGTATTTT.

The table lists this clonotype with a few counts. V usage is TRBV28 and J usage is TRBJ2-1; the match to TRBD1 covers 9 bases. V lost 5 bases and J lost 6; bases outside the gene matches: 11. CDR1 MDHEN and CDR2 SYDVKM come from the germline V gene. This CDR3 has 16 residues. The CDR3 coding sequence is TGTGCCAGCAGTATGTCCGGGACAGGGACAGGCAATGAGCAGTTCTTC. Encoded protein: CASSMSGTGTGNEQFF.

The chain uses TRBV27 and TRBJ2-1; 8 bases are a match to TRBD2. With 5 bases clipped from V and 7 bases from J, the junction kept 13 bases outside the gene matches. This CDR3 has 16 residues. Germline V lookup: CDR1 MNHEY, CDR2 SMNVEV (reference sequence). In nucleotides, the CDR3 is TGTGCCAGCAGTGTCCAACAGAGCGGGGGTAGGAATGAGCAGTTCTTC. Translation: CASSVQQSGGRNEQFF.

The chain uses TRBV11-2 and TRBJ2-6, with D perhaps matching TRBD1 or TRBD2 (5 bases each). Germline values: CDR1 SGHAT, CDR2 FQNNGV. Trimming pared 3 bases from V and 1 base from J, leaving 13 bases between. The CDR3 is made up of 17 amino acids. CDR3 loop: CASSFGAQSSGANVLTF. For the CDR3, the DNA is TGTGCCAGCAGCTTCGGGGCCCAATCGTCTGGGGCCAACGTCCTGACTTTC.

For this clonotype: A read error may be the cause here, since a much bigger clone is one base away. The chain uses TRBV12-3 or TRBV12-4 and TRBJ2-3; maybe TRBD2 (5 bases). Trimming removed 0 bases at V and 0 bases at J, with 13 bases between. This CDR3 has 17 amino acids. This CDR3 reads CASSLAATEASTDTQYF. CDR3 in DNA: TGTGCCAGCAGTTTAGCGGCCACGGAGGCTAGCACAGATACGCAGTATTTT.

V usage is TRBV12-5 and J usage is TRBJ2-6; 12 nucleotides agree with TRBD2. Germline trimming cut 3 bases from V and 0 bases from J; bases unmatched to any gene: 3. Germline assignment: CDR1 LGHNT and CDR2 FRNRAP. The CDR3 extends over 18 amino acids. The CDR3 DNA reads as TGTGCTAGTGGTTTCCTGACTAGCGGGGGCTCTGGGGCCAACGTCCTGACTTTC. As protein: CASGFLTSGGSGANVLTF.

The chain links TRBV5-5 to TRBJ1-1; a weak D match, TRBD1 (6 bases). Germline CDR1 and CDR2: SGHKS and YYEKEE (reference sequence). The CDR3 spans 13 residues. The V end lost 1 base, the J end lost 10 bases, and 14 bases lay between the germline ends. This CDR3 is CASSLHYRDAAFF. CDR3 coding DNA: TGTGCCAGCAGCTTGCATTACAGGGACGCAGCTTTCTTT.

This clonotype was seen repeatedly, ten times or more. The chain employs TRBV6-5 and TRBJ2-3; D is perhaps TRBD1 (5 bases). The V end was cut by 7 bases, the J end by 7 bases, with 12 bases between. The CDR3 consists of 12 residues. From germline, CDR1 is MNHEY and CDR2 SVGAGI. The CDR3 region is CASTDDRNTQYF. The CDR3 coding sequence is TGTGCCAGCACCGACGACAGAAATACGCAGTATTTT.

The chain uses TRBV7-3 and TRBJ1-2, with a possible D match to TRBD1 (6 bases). Trimming stripped 5 bases from V and 7 bases from J, with 17 bases between. CDR3 length equals 14 residues. Per the germline V gene, CDR1 is SGHTA and CDR2 is FQGTGA. This CDR3 reads CASSQGPDRAGYTF. CDR3 nucleotides: TGTGCCAGCAGCCAGGGGCCAGATAGGGCTGGCTACACCTTC. Complete variable domain (other parts from reference TRBV7-3 and TRBJ1-2): GAGVSQTPSNKVTEKGKYVELRCDPISGHTALYWYRQSLGQGPEFLIYFQGTGAADDSGLPNDRFFAVRPEGSVSTLKIQRTERGDSAVYLCASSQGPDRAGYTFGSGTRLTVV.

This clonotype was counted only a few times. The gene calls are TRBV5-1 and TRBJ2-3, with D maybe TRBD1 (6 bases). This CDR3 has 16 amino acids. In germline, CDR1 is SGHRS, CDR2 YFSETQ. Trimming stripped 0 bases from V and 6 bases from J, with 17 bases between. CDR3 in DNA: TGCGCCAGCAGCTTGGAACAGGGCGGACATGCGGATACGCAGTATTTT. Translated: CASSLEQGGHADTQYF.

This clonotype showed up just a few times. The chain recombines TRBV14 with TRBJ1-1; 9 positions agree with TRBD1. The CDR3 runs to 14 residues. Germline loops: CDR1 SGHDN, CDR2 FVKESK. V gave up 2 bases and J gave up 5 bases; unmatched junction bases: 3. CDR3 in DNA: TGTGCCAGCAGCCAAAACAGGGGGCGGACTGAAGCTTTCTTT. Protein: CASSQNRGRTEAFF. Combining the CDR3 with reference TRBV14 and TRBJ1-1 gives the whole variable domain EAGVTQFPSHSVIEKGQTVTLRCDPISGHDNLYWYRRVMGKEIKFLLHFVKESKQDESGMPNNRFLAERTGGTYSTLKVQPAELEDSGVYFCASSQNRGRTEAFFGQGTRLTVV.

This clonotype was observed many times. This chain uses TRBV9 with TRBJ2-7; a weak D match, TRBD2 (7 bases). Germline CDR1 is SGDLS and CDR2 is YYNGEE. There are 17 residues in the CDR3. Trimming left V 3 bases short and J 4 bases short, with 23 bases between. CDR3 nucleotide sequence: TGTGCCAGCAGCGCACGACCTGAGGGGGGGAGTGGTTACGAGCAGTACTTC. Translation gives CASSARPEGGSGYEQYF.

The rearrangement joins TRBV7-2 to TRBJ1-2; a possible D gene is TRBD1 (6 bases). The germline CDR1 and CDR2 sequences are SGHTA and FQGNSA. CDR3 length: 16 amino acids. V was clipped by 5 bases and J by 5 bases, with 21 bases between them. The CDR3 DNA is TGTGCCAGCAGCCCCACGGCGGGACAAGGGCATTATGGCTACACCTTC. Encoded protein: CASSPTAGQGHYGYTF. Supplemented by reference TRBV7-2 and TRBJ1-2, the full variable domain reads GAGVSQSPSNKVTEKGKDVELRCDPISGHTALYWYRQSLGQGLEFLIYFQGNSAPDKSGLPSDRFSAERTGGSVSTLTIQRTQQEDSAVYLCASSPTAGQGHYGYTFGSGTRLTVV.

This clonotype was recorded many times. This chain connects TRBV20-1 to TRBJ2-4; 9 positions match TRBD2. CDR1 is DFQATT and CDR2 is SNEGSKA in the germline V gene (reference sequence). J gave up 7 bases and V 1 base, and 8 bases lay outside the gene matches. This CDR3 is 15 amino acids long. CDR3 DNA: TGCAGTGCTAGAGGTTCTAGCGGGACTTGGAACATTCAGTACTTC. Translating gives CSARGSSGTWNIQYF.

The chain combines TRBV29-1 with TRBJ1-4; D is possibly TRBD1 (6 bases). V lost 6 bases and J lost 8, with 19 bases in between. Germline V gives CDR1 SQVTM, CDR2 ANQGSEA. CDR3 size: 14 residues. The CDR3 DNA reads as TGCAGCGTCCATCCGGGGGGGGCTTCAGAAAAACTGTTTTTT. This sequence encodes CSVHPGGASEKLFF.

This clonotype was seen repeatedly, ten times or more. The chain combines TRBV20-1 with TRBJ1-2, with TRBD1 matching over 8 bases. The CDR3 covers 19 residues. Trimming at V came to 3 bases and at J to 1 base, leaving 19 bases not matched to a gene. Germline V lookup: CDR1 DFQATT, CDR2 SNEGSKA (reference sequence). CDR3 loop: CSASPQTGAPRALNYGYTF. The CDR3 DNA reads as TGCAGTGCTAGCCCCCAGACAGGGGCTCCGAGGGCCCTTAACTATGGCTACACCTTC.

This clonotype showed up many times. This chain joins TRBV4-1 and TRBJ1-1; 7 bases are shared with TRBD1. With 7 bases clipped from V and 3 bases from J, the junction kept 5 bases outside the gene matches. Germline V gene data show CDR1 as MGHRA and CDR2 as YSYEKL. The CDR3 has 13 residues. DNA for the CDR3: TGCGCCAGCACCGACAGGGAGTACACTGAAGCTTTCTTT. This encodes CASTDREYTEAFF.

This clonotype was recorded at least ten times. The V gene is TRBV7-2, the J gene TRBJ1-2; 10 bases are a match to TRBD1. V lost 7 bases to trimming and J lost 8 bases; unmatched junction nucleotides: 7. CDR3 size: 13 residues. Germline V CDR1 and CDR2: SGHTA, FQGNSA. CDR3 amino acids: CASNPGTGVGYTF. CDR3 sequence (DNA): TGTGCCAGCAACCCCGGGACAGGGGTCGGCTACACCTTC. Combining the CDR3 with reference TRBV7-2 and TRBJ1-2 gives the whole variable domain GAGVSQSPSNKVTEKGKDVELRCDPISGHTALYWYRQSLGQGLEFLIYFQGNSAPDKSGLPSDRFSAERTGGSVSTLTIQRTQQEDSAVYLCASNPGTGVGYTFGSGTRLTVV.

This clonotype was observed a few times. J is TRBJ2-4 and V is TRBV12-3 or TRBV12-4; D tentatively fits TRBD1 or TRBD2 (5 bases each). The CDR3 is made up of 15 amino acids. V was clipped by 4 bases and J by 8 bases, with 18 bases between them. The CDR3 region is CASSSEGPWGDIQYF. In DNA, the CDR3 is TGTGCCAGCAGTTCTGAGGGACCCTGGGGAGACATTCAGTACTTC.

This clonotype has just a few counts. J is TRBJ2-3 and V is TRBV6-1; D ambiguous. This CDR3 has 16 amino acids. Germline CDR1 is MNHNS and CDR2 is SASEGT. The V end was cut by 5 bases, the J end by 3 bases, with 18 bases between. The CDR3 here is CASSIGWDRVTDTQYF. The CDR3 coding sequence is TGTGCCAGCAGTATCGGTTGGGATAGGGTAACAGATACGCAGTATTTT.

This clonotype occurred a few times. The chain has TRBV10-3 and TRBJ2-3, with D perhaps matching TRBD2 (6 bases). Germline CDR1 and CDR2: ENHRY and SYGVKD. CDR3 length: 14 residues. Trimming took 8 bases from V and 4 from J, leaving 16 bases between them. CDR3 nucleotide sequence: TGTGCCATCGGCCGTGGGGGGTTGTCAGATACGCAGTATTTT. The encoded protein is CAIGRGGLSDTQYF.